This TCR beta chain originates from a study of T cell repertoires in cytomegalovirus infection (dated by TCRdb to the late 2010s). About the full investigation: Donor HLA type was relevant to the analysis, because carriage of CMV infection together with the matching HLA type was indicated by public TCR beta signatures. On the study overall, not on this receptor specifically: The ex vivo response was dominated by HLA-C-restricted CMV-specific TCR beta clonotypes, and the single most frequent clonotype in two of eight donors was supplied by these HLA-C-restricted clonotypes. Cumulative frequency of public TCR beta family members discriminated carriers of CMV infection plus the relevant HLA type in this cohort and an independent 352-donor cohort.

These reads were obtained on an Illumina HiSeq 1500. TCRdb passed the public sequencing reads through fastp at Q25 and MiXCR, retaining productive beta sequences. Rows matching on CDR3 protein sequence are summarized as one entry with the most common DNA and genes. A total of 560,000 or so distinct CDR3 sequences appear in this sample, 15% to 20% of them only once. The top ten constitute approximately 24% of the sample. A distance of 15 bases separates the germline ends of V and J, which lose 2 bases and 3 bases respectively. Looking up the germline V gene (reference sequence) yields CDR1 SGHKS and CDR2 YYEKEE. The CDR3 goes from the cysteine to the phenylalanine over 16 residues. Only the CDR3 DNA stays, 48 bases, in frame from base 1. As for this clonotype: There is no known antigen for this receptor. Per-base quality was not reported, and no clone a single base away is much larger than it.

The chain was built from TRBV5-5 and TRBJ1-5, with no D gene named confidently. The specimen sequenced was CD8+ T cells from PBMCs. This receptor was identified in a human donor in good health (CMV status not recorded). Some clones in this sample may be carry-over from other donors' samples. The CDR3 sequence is CASSFEAGQSNQPQHF. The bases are TGTGCCAGCAGCTTTGAGGCAGGCCAATCCAATCAGCCCCAGCATTTT. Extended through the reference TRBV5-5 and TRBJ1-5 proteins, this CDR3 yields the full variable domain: DAGVTQSPTHLIKTRGQQVTLRCSPISGHKSVSWYQQVLGQGPQFIFQYYEKEERGRGNFPDRFSARQFPNYSSELNVNALLLGDSALYLCASSFEAGQSNQPQHFGDGTRLSIL.